These 9 T cell receptor beta chains came from one sample sequenced in a study of OX40 agonist ivuxolimab in advanced cancers. The assay was immunoSEQ multiplex PCR, and TCRdb's table has in-frame clones only and misses some. The table includes about 77,000 clones, 89% detected once. The sequencing used CD4+ or CD8+ T cells sorted from blood, collected in a trial of the OX40 agonist ivuxolimab. The origin of the receptors is an adult with an advanced solid tumor such as melanoma, head and neck, liver or kidney cancer.

V usage is TRBV13 and J usage is TRBJ2-3; D is undetermined. Trimming cost V 5 bases and J 1 base, with 13 bases left between them. This CDR3 has 15 amino acids. Looked up from germline, CDR1 is PRHDT and CDR2 is FYEKMQ (reference sequence). The CDR3 DNA sequence: TGTGCCAGCAGCCTCCCGAGTTTCGGCACAGATACGCAGTATTTT. Translating gives CASSLPSFGTDTQYF.

V usage is TRBV29-1 and J usage is TRBJ2-5; 7 bases map to TRBD1. Per the germline V gene, CDR1 is SQVTM and CDR2 is ANQGSEA. After removal of 7 bases from V and 4 bases from J, the junction contained 3 bases not matched to a gene. The CDR3 sequence is 11 residues long. CDR3 nucleotide sequence: TGCAGCGCTTCAGGGGGAGAGACCCAGTACTTC. Translating gives CSASGGETQYF.

Of note for this clone: Other DNA sequences from this sample encode an identical CDR3 as well. This chain connects TRBV29-1 to TRBJ2-7; unclear D gene. V lost 3 bases, J lost 5 bases, and 11 bases lay in between. CDR3 length: 12 amino acids. Germline CDR1 reads SQVTM; CDR2 reads ANQGSEA. CDR3: CSVEDPAHEQYF. As DNA, the CDR3 is TGCAGCGTTGAGGACCCCGCCCACGAGCAGTACTTC.

The CDR3 DNA is TGTGCCAGCAGCTTTAACTACGGGGGGGCGAGCTATGGCTACACCTTC. Residues: CASSFNYGGASYGYTF. The J gene is TRBJ1-2, the V gene TRBV5-6, with a possible D match to TRBD1 (6 bases). The V gene lost 2 bases and the J gene lost 4 bases, with 18 bases spanning the gap. The CDR3 is 16 amino acids. In germline, CDR1 is SGHDT, CDR2 YYEEEE.

This clone occurred a few times. The chain links TRBV19 to TRBJ1-2; D is undetermined. This CDR3 spans 13 amino acids. Deletions cut 5 bases from V and 4 bases from J, with 11 bases between. The germline gives CDR1 LNHDA, CDR2 SQIVND (reference sequence). CDR3 bases: TGTGCCAGTAGTCAGCGGAACCTCTATGGCTACACCTTC. Translated: CASSQRNLYGYTF.

The rearrangement links TRBV4-2 to TRBJ2-5; TRBD2 agrees at 10 bases. Germline CDR1 reads LGHNA; CDR2 reads YNFKEQ. Trimming took 4 bases from V and 5 from J; bases not matched to a gene: 10. The CDR3 runs to 16 residues. CDR3 sequence (DNA): TGTGCCAGCAGCCCGGGGGTAGCGGGAGGCGGGGAGACCCAGTACTTC. Translating it yields CASSPGVAGGGETQYF.

This clone turned up a few times. V usage is TRBV2 and J usage is TRBJ1-5, with D perhaps TRBD1 (5 bases). Germline lookup yields CDR1 SNHLY and CDR2 FYNNEI. Trimming took 3 bases from V and 0 from J, leaving 6 bases between them. This CDR3 is 14 amino acids long. For the CDR3, the DNA is TGTGCCAGCAGTGAGGGGACTAGCAATCAGCCCCAGCATTTT. This codes for CASSEGTSNQPQHF.

This chain links TRBV14 with TRBJ2-3; 9 bases align to TRBD1. Per germline, CDR1 SGHDN and CDR2 FVKESK. The V gene end was trimmed by 1 base and the J gene end by 4 bases; junction bases not matched to a gene: 0. The length of the CDR3 is 14 residues. The CDR3: CASSQGTGADTQYF. In DNA, the CDR3 is TGTGCCAGCAGCCAAGGGACAGGGGCAGATACGCAGTATTTT.

V and J are TRBV7-9 and TRBJ1-2; TRBD1 agrees at 8 bases. The junction had 8 bases not matched to a gene; V was cut back by 6 bases and J by 5 bases. There are 14 residues in the CDR3. CDR1 SEHNR and CDR2 FQNEAQ come from the germline V gene (reference sequence). CDR3 coding DNA: TGTGCCAGCAGTTGGCAGGGGGCCGAATATGGCTACACCTTC. It is translated as CASSWQGAEYGYTF.